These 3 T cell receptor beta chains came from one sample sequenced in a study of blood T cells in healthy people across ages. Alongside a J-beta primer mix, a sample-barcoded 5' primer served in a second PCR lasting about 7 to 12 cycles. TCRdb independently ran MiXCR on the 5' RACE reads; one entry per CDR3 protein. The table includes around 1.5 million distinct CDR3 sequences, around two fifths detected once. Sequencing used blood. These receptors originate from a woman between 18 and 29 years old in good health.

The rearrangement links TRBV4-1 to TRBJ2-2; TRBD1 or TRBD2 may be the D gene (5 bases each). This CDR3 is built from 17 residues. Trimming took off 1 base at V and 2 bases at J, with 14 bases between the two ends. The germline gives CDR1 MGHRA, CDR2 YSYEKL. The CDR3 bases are TGCGCCAGCAGCCAAGGGTGGGGACCGATCAACACCGGGGAGCTGTTTTTT. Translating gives CASSQGWGPINTGELFF.

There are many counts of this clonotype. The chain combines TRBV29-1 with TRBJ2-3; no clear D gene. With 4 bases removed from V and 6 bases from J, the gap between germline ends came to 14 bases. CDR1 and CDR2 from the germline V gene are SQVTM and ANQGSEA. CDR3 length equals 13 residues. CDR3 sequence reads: CSVAGLQTDTQYF. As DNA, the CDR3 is TGCAGCGTTGCTGGGCTCCAGACCGATACGCAGTATTTT.

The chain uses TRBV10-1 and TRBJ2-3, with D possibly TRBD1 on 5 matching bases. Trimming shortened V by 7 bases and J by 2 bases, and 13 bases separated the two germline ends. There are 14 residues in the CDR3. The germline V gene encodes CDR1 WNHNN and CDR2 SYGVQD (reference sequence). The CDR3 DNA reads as TGCGCCAGCACCAAGGGGCCTCACACAGATACGCAGTATTTT. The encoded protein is CASTKGPHTDTQYF.